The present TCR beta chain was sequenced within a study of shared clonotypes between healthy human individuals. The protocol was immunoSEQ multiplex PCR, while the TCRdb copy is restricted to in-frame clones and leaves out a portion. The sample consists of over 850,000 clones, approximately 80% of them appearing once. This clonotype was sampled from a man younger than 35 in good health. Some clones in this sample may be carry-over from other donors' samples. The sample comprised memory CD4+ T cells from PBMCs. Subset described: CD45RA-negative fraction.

DNA of the CDR3: TGCGCCAGCACTACAGGCCCGAACACCGGGGAGCTGTTTTTT. Protein: CASTTGPNTGELFF. The rearrangement joins TRBV5-1 to TRBJ2-2; D perhaps matches TRBD1 (5 bases). The CDR3 runs 14 residues. Germline V lookup: CDR1 SGHRS, CDR2 YFSETQ. The V end was cut by 6 bases, the J end by 0 bases, with 9 bases between.